This TCR beta chain came from a study of blood T cell repertoires in COVID-19. Overall study context: Sample material is recorded as cDNA or gDNA derived from T cells, B-cell-depleted T cells, or PBMCs.

Source study methods: Counts of nucleated cells, estimated from reference gene primer amplification, were obtained. Profiled with immunoSEQ multiplex PCR; TCRdb holds only in-frame clones, not every one. V and J calls plus clone size are reproduced from that table; the DNA served to infer D and trimming. The sample shows tens of thousands of clones, under 95% of them seen only once. The CDR3 loop spans 11 amino acids. V was trimmed by 1 base and J by 10 bases, leaving 5 bases between them. The V gene's germline CDR1 is SGHTA and CDR2 FQGNSA. The sequenced material came from peripheral blood. The gene calls are TRBV7-2 and TRBJ2-1, with no clear D. This sequence originates from a human donor in a cohort sampled during active COVID-19. The CDR3 sequence is CASSLGGEQFF. CDR3 DNA: TGTGCCAGCAGCTTAGGAGGAGAGCAGTTCTTC.